The subject of this entry is one TCR beta chain. No antigen is known for it. These data originate in a study of vaccination effects on CD4 cells after COVID-19. Per the germline V gene, CDR1 is SNHLY and CDR2 is FYNNEI. CDR3 length: 14 residues. V lost 4 bases, J lost 5 bases, and 12 bases lay in between. Profiled with immunoSEQ multiplex PCR; TCRdb holds only in-frame clones, not every one. Seen here are 25,000 to 35,000 clones, approximately 78% observed once, and the top ten hold about 1.6%. Viral peptide pools were used in the ViraFEST assay to expand antigen-specific CD4+ T cells, and sequencing came afterward. After around ten days in culture, the CD4+ T cells were isolated. Every participant took two doses of the BNT162b2 or mRNA-1273 vaccine.

The TCR comes from a human donor who received a COVID-19 vaccine. Some clones in this sample may be carry-over from other donors' samples. Sequenced here: CD4+ T cells from PBMCs cultured with HCoV-NL63 spike peptides, sampled after COVID-19 vaccination. V is TRBV2 and J is TRBJ1-5; D is unresolved. The CDR3 sequence: CASSVFLGDQPQHF. The CDR3 bases are TGTGCCAGCAGTGTCTTTCTCGGGGATCAGCCCCAGCATTTT.